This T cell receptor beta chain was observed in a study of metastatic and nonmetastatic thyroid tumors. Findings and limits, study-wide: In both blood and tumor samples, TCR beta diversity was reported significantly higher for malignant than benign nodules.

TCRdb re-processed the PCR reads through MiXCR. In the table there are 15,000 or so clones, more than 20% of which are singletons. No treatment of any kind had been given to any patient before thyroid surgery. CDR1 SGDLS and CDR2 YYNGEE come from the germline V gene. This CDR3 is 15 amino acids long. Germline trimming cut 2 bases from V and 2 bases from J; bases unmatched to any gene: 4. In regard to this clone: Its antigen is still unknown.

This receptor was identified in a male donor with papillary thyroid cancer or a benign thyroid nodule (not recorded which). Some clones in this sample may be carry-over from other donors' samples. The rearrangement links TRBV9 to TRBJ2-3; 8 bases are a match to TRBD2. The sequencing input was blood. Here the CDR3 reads CASSVTSGTTDTQYF. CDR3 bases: TGTGCCAGCAGCGTTACTAGCGGTACCACAGATACGCAGTATTTT.